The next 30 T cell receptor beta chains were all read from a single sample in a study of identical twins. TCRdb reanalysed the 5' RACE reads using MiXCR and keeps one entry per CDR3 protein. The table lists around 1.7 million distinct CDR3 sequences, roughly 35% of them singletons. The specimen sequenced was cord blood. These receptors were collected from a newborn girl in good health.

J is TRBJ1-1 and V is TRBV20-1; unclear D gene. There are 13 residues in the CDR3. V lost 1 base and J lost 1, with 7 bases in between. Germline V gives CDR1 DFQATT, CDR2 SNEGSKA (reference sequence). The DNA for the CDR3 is TGCAGTGCTAGAGCCTACAGGAACACTGAAGCTTTCTTT. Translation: CSARAYRNTEAFF.

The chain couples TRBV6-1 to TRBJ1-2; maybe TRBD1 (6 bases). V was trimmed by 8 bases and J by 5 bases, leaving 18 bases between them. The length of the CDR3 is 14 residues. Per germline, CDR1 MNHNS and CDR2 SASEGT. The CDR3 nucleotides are TGTGCCAGCTCAGGGACACCATTAATATATGGCTACACCTTC. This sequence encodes CASSGTPLIYGYTF.

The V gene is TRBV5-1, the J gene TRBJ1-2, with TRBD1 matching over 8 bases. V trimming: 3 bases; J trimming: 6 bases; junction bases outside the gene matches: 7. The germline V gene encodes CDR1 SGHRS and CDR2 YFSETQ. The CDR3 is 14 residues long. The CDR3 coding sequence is TGCGCCAGCAGCTCCGGACAGGGAAGAAATGGCTACACCTTC. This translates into CASSSGQGRNGYTF.

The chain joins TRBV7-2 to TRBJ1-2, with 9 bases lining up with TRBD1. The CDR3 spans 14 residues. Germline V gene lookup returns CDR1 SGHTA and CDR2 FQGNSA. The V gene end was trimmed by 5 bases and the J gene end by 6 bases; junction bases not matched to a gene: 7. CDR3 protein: CASSRPDRGNGYTF. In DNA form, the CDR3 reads TGTGCCAGCAGCAGACCCGACAGGGGGAATGGCTACACCTTC.

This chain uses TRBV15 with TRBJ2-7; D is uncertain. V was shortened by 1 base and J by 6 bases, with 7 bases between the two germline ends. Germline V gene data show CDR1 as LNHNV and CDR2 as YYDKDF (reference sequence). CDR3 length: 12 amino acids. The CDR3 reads CATSRGGSEQYF. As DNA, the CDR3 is TGTGCCACCAGCAGAGGGGGAAGCGAGCAGTACTTC.

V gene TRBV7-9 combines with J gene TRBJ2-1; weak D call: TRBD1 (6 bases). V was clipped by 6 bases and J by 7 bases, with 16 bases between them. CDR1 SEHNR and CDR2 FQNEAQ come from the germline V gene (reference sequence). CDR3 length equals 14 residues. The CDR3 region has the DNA TGTGCCAGCAGAATAATTCTGGGGGCGAATGAGCAGTTCTTC. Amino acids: CASRIILGANEQFF.

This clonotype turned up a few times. CDR3 sequence (DNA): TGTGCCAGCAGCCAAGACACCACTAGCGTTGACAATGAGCAGTTCTTC. It encodes CASSQDTTSVDNEQFF. The genes are TRBV3-1 and TRBJ2-1, with 7 positions matching TRBD2. The CDR3 runs 16 residues. With V trimmed by 0 bases and J by 5 bases, 7 bases remained unmatched. Germline V lookup: CDR1 LGHDT, CDR2 YNNKEL (reference sequence).

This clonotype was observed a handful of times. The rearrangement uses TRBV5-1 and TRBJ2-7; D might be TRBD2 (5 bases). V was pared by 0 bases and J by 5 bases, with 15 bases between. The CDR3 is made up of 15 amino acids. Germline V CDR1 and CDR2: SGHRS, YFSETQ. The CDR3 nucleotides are TGCGCCAGCAGCTTGGCCCTCGGGGTGTACCACGAGCAGTACTTC. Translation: CASSLALGVYHEQYF.

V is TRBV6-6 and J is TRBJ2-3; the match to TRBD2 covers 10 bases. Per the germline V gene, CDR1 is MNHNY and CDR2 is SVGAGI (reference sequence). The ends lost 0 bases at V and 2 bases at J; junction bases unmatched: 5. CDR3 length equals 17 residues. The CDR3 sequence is CASSYSRLAGNTDTQYF. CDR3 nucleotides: TGTGCCAGCAGTTACTCGAGACTAGCGGGCAACACAGATACGCAGTATTTT.

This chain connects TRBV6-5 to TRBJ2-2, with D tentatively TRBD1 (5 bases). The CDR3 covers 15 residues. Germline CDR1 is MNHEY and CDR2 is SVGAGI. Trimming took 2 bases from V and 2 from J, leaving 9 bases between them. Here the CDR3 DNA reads TGTGCCAGCAGTTACCGGACATACAACACCGGGGAGCTGTTTTTT. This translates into CASSYRTYNTGELFF.

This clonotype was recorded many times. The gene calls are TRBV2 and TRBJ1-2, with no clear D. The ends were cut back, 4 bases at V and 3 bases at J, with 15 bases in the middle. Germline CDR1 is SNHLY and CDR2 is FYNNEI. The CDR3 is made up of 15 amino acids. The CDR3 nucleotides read TGTGCCAGCAGTGGGCCATTTGGGGAATACTATGGCTACACCTTC. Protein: CASSGPFGEYYGYTF. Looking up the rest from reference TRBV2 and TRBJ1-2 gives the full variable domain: EPEVTQTPSHQVTQMGQEVILRCVPISNHLYFYWYRQILGQKVEFLVSFYNNEISEKSEIFDDQFSVERPDGSNFTLKIRSTKLEDSAMYFCASSGPFGEYYGYTFGSGTRLTVV.

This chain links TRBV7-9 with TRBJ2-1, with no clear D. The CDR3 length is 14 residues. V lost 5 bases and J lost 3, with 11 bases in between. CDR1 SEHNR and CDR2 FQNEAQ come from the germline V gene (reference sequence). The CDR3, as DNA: TGTGCCAGCAGCCCCCTCTGGGACTACAATGAGCAGTTCTTC. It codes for CASSPLWDYNEQFF.

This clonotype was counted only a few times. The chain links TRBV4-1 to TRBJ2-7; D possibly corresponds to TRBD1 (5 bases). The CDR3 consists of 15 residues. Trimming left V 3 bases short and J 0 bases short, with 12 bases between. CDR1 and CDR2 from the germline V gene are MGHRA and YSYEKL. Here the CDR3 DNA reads TGCGCCAGCAGCCACCAAGGGGCTAGCTCCTACGAGCAGTACTTC. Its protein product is CASSHQGASSYEQYF.

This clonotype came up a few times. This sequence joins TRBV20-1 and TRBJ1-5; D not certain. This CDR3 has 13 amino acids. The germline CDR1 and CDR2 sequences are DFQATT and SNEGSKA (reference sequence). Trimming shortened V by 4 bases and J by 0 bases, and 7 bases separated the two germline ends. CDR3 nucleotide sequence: TGCAGTGCTATCGAGGATAGCAATCAGCCCCAGCATTTT. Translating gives CSAIEDSNQPQHF.

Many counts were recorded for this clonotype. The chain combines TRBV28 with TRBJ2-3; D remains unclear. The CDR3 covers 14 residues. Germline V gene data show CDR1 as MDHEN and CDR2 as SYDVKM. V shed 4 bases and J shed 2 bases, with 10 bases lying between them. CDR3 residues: CASSYSGFTDTQYF. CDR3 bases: TGTGCCAGCAGTTACTCGGGTTTCACAGATACGCAGTATTTT.

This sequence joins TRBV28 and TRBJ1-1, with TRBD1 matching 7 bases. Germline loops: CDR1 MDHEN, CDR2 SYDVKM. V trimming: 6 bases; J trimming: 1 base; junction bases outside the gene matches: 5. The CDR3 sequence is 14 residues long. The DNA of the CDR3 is TGTGCCAGCAGGGGTGCAGGGGGGAACACTGAAGCTTTCTTT. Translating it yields CASRGAGGNTEAFF.

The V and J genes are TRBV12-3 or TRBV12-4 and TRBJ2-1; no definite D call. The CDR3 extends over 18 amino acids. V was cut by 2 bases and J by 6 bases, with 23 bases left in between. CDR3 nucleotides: TGTGCCAGCAGTTTAAACCTCCTAAATAGGGCCCTCGGCAATGAGCAGTTCTTC. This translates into CASSLNLLNRALGNEQFF.

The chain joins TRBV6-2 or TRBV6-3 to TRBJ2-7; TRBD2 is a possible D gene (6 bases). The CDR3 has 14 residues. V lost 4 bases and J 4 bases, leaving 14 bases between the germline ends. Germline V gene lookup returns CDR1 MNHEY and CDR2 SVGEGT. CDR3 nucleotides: TGTGCCAGCAGTTCCCCGGGACTCGGATACGAGCAGTACTTC. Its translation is CASSSPGLGYEQYF.

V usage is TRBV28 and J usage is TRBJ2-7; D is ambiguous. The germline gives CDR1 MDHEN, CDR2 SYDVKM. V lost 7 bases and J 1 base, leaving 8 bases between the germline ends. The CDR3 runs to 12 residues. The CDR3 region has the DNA TGTGCCAGCACTGACTTATCCTACGAGCAGTACTTC. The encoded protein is CASTDLSYEQYF.

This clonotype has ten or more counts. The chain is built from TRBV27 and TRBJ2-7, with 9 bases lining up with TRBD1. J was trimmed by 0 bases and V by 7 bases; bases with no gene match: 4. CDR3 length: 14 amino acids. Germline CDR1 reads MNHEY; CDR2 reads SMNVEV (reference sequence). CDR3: CASKTGGFSYEQYF. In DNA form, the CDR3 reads TGTGCCAGCAAGACAGGGGGTTTCTCCTACGAGCAGTACTTC.

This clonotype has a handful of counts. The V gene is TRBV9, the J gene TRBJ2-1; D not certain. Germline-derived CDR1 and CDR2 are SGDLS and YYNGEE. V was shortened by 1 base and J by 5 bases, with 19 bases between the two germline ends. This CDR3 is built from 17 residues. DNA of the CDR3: TGTGCCAGCAGCGTATATCCCCACCCGAACAGCCACAATGAGCAGTTCTTC. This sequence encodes CASSVYPHPNSHNEQFF. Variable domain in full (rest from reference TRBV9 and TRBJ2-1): DSGVTQTPKHLITATGQRVTLRCSPRSGDLSVYWYQQSLDQGLQFLIQYYNGEERAKGNILERFSAQQFPDLHSELNLSSLELGDSALYFCASSVYPHPNSHNEQFFGPGTRLTVL.

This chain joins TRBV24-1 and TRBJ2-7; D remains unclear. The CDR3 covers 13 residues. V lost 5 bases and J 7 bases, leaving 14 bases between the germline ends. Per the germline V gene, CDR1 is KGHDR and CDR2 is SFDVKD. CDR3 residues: CATSGRQNGEQYF. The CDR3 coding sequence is TGTGCCACCAGTGGTAGGCAGAATGGGGAGCAGTACTTC.

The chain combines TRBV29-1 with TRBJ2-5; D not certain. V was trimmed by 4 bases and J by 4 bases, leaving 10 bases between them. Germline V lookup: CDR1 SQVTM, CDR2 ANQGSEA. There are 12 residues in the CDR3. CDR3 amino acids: CSVGTGLETQYF. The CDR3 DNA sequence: TGCAGCGTTGGAACCGGGCTAGAGACCCAGTACTTC.

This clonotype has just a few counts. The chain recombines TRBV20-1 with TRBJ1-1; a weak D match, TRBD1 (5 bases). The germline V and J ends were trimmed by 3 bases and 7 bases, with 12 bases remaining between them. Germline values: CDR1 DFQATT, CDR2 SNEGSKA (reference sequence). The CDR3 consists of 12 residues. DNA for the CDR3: TGCAGTGCTAGGTTACAGGAGTTTGAAGCTTTCTTT. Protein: CSARLQEFEAFF.

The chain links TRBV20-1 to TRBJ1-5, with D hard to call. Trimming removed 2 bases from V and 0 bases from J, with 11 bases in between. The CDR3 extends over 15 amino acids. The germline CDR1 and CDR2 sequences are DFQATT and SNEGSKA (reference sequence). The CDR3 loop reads CSARPNQYSNQPQHF. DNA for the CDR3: TGCAGTGCTAGACCGAACCAATATAGCAATCAGCCCCAGCATTTT.

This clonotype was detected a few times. Here the CDR3 DNA reads TGTGCCAGCAGGATCCTGGCGGGGACTTACAATGAGCAGTTCTTC. Amino acids: CASRILAGTYNEQFF. V gene TRBV6-5 combines with J gene TRBJ2-1; D may be TRBD2 (6 bases). CDR1 is MNHEY and CDR2 is SVGAGI in the germline V gene. This CDR3 is built from 15 residues. V lost 6 bases, J lost 4 bases, and 16 bases lay in between.

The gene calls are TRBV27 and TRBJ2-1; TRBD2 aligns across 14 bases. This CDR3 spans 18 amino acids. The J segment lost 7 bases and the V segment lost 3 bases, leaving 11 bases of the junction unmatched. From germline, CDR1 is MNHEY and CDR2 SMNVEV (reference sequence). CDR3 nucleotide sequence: TGTGCCAGCAGTTTGCCCCAGACTAGCGGGAGGGCCGGGAATGAGCAGTTCTTC. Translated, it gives CASSLPQTSGRAGNEQFF.

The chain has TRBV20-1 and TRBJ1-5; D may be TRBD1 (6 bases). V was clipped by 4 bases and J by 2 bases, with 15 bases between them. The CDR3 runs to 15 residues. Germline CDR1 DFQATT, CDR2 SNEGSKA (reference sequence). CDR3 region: CSAKKGGGGNQPQHF. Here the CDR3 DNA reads TGCAGTGCTAAGAAGGGGGGAGGTGGCAATCAGCCCCAGCATTTT.

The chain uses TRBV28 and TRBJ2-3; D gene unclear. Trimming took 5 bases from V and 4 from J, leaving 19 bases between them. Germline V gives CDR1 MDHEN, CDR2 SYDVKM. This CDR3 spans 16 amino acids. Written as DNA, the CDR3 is TGTGCCAGCAGTCCCCGCCTAGGAGTTTGGGCAGATACGCAGTATTTT. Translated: CASSPRLGVWADTQYF.

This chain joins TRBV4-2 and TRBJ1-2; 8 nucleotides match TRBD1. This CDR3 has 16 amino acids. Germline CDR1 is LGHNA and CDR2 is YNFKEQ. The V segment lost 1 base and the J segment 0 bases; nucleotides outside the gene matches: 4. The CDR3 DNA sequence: TGTGCCAGCAGCCAAGTACAGGGGGAAGCTAACTATGGCTACACCTTC. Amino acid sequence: CASSQVQGEANYGYTF.